Sequencing of this TCR beta chain was carried out in a study of shared clonotypes between healthy human individuals. The study's findings and limits: Only blood samples were collected, and tissue repertoires likely differ.

With regard to this clone: The antigen remains undetermined.

Produced via immunoSEQ multiplex PCR; TCRdb's table is partial and in-frame only. The sample records some 2,100,000 clones, nearly 97% being singletons. CDR3 length: 15 amino acids. The germline V and J ends were trimmed by 2 bases and 3 bases, with 13 bases remaining between them. Germline assignment: CDR1 MDHEN and CDR2 SYDVKM. The J gene is TRBJ2-5, the V gene TRBV28; D gene uncertain. The source of this sequence is a man between 18 and 29 years old in good health. The sequenced sample was naive CD4+ T cells sorted from blood. Subset here: CD45RA+ positively selected. The CDR3 loop reads CASSLPSTIKETQYF. In nucleotides, the CDR3 is TGTGCCAGCAGTTTACCCTCGACAATCAAAGAGACCCAGTACTTC.